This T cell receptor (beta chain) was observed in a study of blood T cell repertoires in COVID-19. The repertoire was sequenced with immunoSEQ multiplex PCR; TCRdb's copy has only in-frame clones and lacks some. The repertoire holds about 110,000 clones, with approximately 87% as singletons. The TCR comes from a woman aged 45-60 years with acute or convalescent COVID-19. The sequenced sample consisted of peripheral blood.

Written as DNA, the CDR3 is TGTGCCAGCAGCTTAGGGGACAGGGATAATGAAAAACTGTTTTTT. It specifies CASSLGDRDNEKLFF. The J gene is TRBJ1-4, the V gene TRBV11-2, with 9 positions matching TRBD1. J gave up 4 bases and V 1 base, and 1 base lay outside the gene matches. This CDR3 contains 15 residues. Germline V gene data show CDR1 as SGHAT and CDR2 as FQNNGV.